The 26 T cell receptor beta chains in this list originate from one sample, sequenced in a study of CD8+ T cells in alopecia areata. Extracted from the samples, RNA was reverse transcribed into cDNA to serve as the sequencing template. Produced via immunoSEQ multiplex PCR; TCRdb's table is partial and in-frame only. The sample lists about 200,000 clones, about 56% occurring once. Source material: CD8+ T cells sorted from blood. Receptors were obtained from a human donor in good health.

In its sample, this clone was seen a few times. V is TRBV13 and J is TRBJ2-4; TRBD1 matches 9 bases. CDR1 is PRHDT and CDR2 is FYEKMQ in the germline V gene (reference sequence). The CDR3 sequence is 15 residues long. V gave up 5 bases and J gave up 8 bases; unmatched junction bases: 10. Here the CDR3 DNA reads TGTGCCAGCAGCAACCCGGGACAGGGAACGGACATTCAGTACTTC. This sequence encodes CASSNPGQGTDIQYF. Full variable domain (outside the CDR3, taken from reference TRBV13 and TRBJ2-4): AAGVIQSPRHLIKEKRETATLKCYPIPRHDTVYWYQQGPGQDPQFLISFYEKMQSDKGSIPDRFSAQQFSDYHSELNMSSLELGDSALYFCASSNPGQGTDIQYFGAGTRLSVL.

The chain couples TRBV5-1 to TRBJ1-2, with D unresolved. The CDR3 is made up of 14 amino acids. Looked up from germline, CDR1 is SGHRS and CDR2 is YFSETQ. Trimming removed 6 bases at V and 4 bases at J, with 16 bases between. The DNA of the CDR3 is TGCGCCAGCACCCCGAATGGGCCGGGCTATGGCTACACCTTC. This translates into CASTPNGPGYGYTF.

For the CDR3, the DNA is TGTGCCAGCAGCTGGGGGAACACCGGGGAGCTGTTTTTT. Translating gives CASSWGNTGELFF. The chain links TRBV5-6 to TRBJ2-2; D remains unclear. CDR1 SGHDT and CDR2 YYEEEE come from the germline V gene. V was trimmed by 3 bases and J by 1 base, leaving 4 bases between them. The CDR3 consists of 13 residues.

The chain joins TRBV19 to TRBJ2-5; D gene unclear. This CDR3 is built from 12 residues. The V end lost 4 bases, the J end lost 1 base, and 4 bases lay between the germline ends. The germline CDR1 and CDR2 sequences are LNHDA and SQIVND (reference sequence). CDR3 bases: TGTGCCAGTAGTACGCTCCAAGAGACCCAGTACTTC. Its protein product is CASSTLQETQYF.

The chain uses TRBV9 and TRBJ1-1, with D possibly matching TRBD1 (5 bases). This CDR3 has 14 residues. V lost 2 bases and J lost 3, with 11 bases in between. The germline V gene has CDR1 SGDLS and CDR2 YYNGEE. CDR3 region: CASSVSGTDTEAFF. DNA for the CDR3: TGTGCCAGCAGCGTCTCAGGGACGGACACTGAAGCTTTCTTT. The complete variable domain, with remaining parts taken from reference TRBV9 and TRBJ1-1, reads DSGVTQTPKHLITATGQRVTLRCSPRSGDLSVYWYQQSLDQGLQFLIQYYNGEERAKGNILERFSAQQFPDLHSELNLSSLELGDSALYFCASSVSGTDTEAFFGQGTRLTVV.

This chain links TRBV7-8 with TRBJ1-4, with 7 bases that match TRBD1. V was pared by 5 bases and J by 3 bases, with 6 bases of the junction left unmatched. Germline CDR1 and CDR2: SGHVS and FQNEAQ. This CDR3 spans 15 amino acids. Here the CDR3 DNA reads TGTGCCAGCAGCGTCTCCCAGGGGGCTAATGAAAAACTGTTTTTT. It encodes CASSVSQGANEKLFF.

The rearrangement uses TRBV5-6 and TRBJ2-1; D gene ambiguous. Per the germline V gene, CDR1 is SGHDT and CDR2 is YYEEEE. The ends were cut back, 4 bases at V and 3 bases at J, with 11 bases in the middle. The CDR3 has 14 amino acids. CDR3 DNA sequence: TGTGCCAGCAGCCCACTCGACAACTACAATGAGCAGTTCTTC. Translation gives CASSPLDNYNEQFF. Full variable domain (remainder filled in from reference TRBV5-6 and TRBJ2-1): DAGVTQSPTHLIKTRGQQVTLRCSPKSGHDTVSWYQQALGQGPQFIFQYYEEEERQRGNFPDRFSGHQFPNYSSELNVNALLLGDSALYLCASSPLDNYNEQFFGPGTRLTVL.

The sample holds a few counts of this clone. J is TRBJ2-5 and V is TRBV15, with D perhaps assigned TRBD1 or TRBD2 (5 bases each). TRBJ2-7 matches the DNA end more closely, so the J call is doubtful. The CDR3 is made up of 17 amino acids. Looked up from germline, CDR1 is LNHNV and CDR2 is YYDKDF (reference sequence). The chain's CDR3 is CATSGGGPGGTSYEQYF. The CDR3, as DNA: TGTGCCACCAGCGGAGGCGGGCCCGGTGGGACCTCCTACGAGCAGTACTTC.

The chain joins TRBV5-5 to TRBJ1-2; D is undetermined. Germline V gene sequence: CDR1 SGHKS, CDR2 YYEKEE (reference sequence). Between the trimmed V and J ends, which lost 4 bases and 4 bases, there was a span of 14 bases. This CDR3 contains 14 residues. Written as DNA, the CDR3 is TGTGCCAGCAGCCAACAGCCTGAAACCTATGGCTACACCTTC. Residues: CASSQQPETYGYTF.

The gene calls are TRBV6-5 and TRBJ2-1; D uncertain. CDR1 is MNHEY, CDR2 SVGAGI, per germline. The CDR3 has 12 residues. V shed 3 bases and J shed 4 bases, with 4 bases lying between them. CDR3 in DNA: TGTGCCAGCAGTTATCAATACAATGAGCAGTTCTTC. It encodes CASSYQYNEQFF.

By share, this clone counts as medium-sized. The V and J genes are TRBV11-2 and TRBJ2-7; no definite D call. Germline CDR1 is SGHAT and CDR2 is FQNNGV. V lost 3 bases and J 5 bases, leaving 23 bases between the germline ends. This CDR3 has 17 residues. The CDR3 sequence: CASSFNPDVWGSDEQYF. The CDR3 DNA is TGTGCCAGCAGCTTCAACCCAGACGTTTGGGGTTCCGACGAGCAGTACTTC. Looking up the rest from reference TRBV11-2 and TRBJ2-7 gives the full variable domain: EAGVAQSPRYKIIEKRQSVAFWCNPISGHATLYWYQQILGQGPKLLIQFQNNGVVDDSQLPKDRFSAERLKGVDSTLKIQPAKLEDSAVYLCASSFNPDVWGSDEQYFGPGTRLTVT.

The chain links TRBV11-3 to TRBJ2-3; D is possibly TRBD2 (6 bases). The CDR3 covers 15 residues. Germline V CDR1 and CDR2: SGHNT, YENEEA. Deletions cut 2 bases from V and 0 bases from J, with 9 bases between. This chain's CDR3 is CASSLISGSTDTQYF. CDR3 nucleotide sequence: TGTGCCAGCAGCTTAATAAGCGGGAGCACAGATACGCAGTATTTT.

This clone was seen a few times. V and J are TRBV25-1 and TRBJ1-5; D might be TRBD1 (5 bases). CDR1 is MGHDK and CDR2 is SYGVNS in the germline V gene. The CDR3 has 14 amino acids. Trimming shortened V by 2 bases and J by 4 bases, and 9 bases separated the two germline ends. CDR3 in DNA: TGTGCCAGCAGTGAAGGGCGGGGGAATCAGCCCCAGCATTTT. Its translation is CASSEGRGNQPQHF.

The chain joins TRBV6-5 to TRBJ1-2; 10 nucleotides agree with TRBD1. V gave up 6 bases and J gave up 6 bases; unmatched junction bases: 4. The CDR3 consists of 13 residues. Germline-derived CDR1 and CDR2 are MNHEY and SVGAGI. The CDR3 DNA sequence: TGTGCCAGCAGCTCCGGGACAGGGGATGGCTACACCTTC. This gives the protein CASSSGTGDGYTF.

V usage is TRBV27 and J usage is TRBJ1-2, with 8 bases that match TRBD1. The CDR3 extends over 12 amino acids. V lost 8 bases and J lost 7; bases outside the gene matches: 6. Germline CDR1 MNHEY, CDR2 SMNVEV (reference sequence). CDR3 nucleotides: TGTGCCAGCCGAAGGACAGGGTTTGGCTACACCTTC. Protein product: CASRRTGFGYTF.

This chain links TRBV9 with TRBJ2-1; D possibly corresponds to TRBD2 (6 bases). Trimming removed 3 bases at V and 5 bases at J, with 18 bases between. This CDR3 has 16 amino acids. Germline V CDR1 and CDR2: SGDLS, YYNGEE. The CDR3 DNA reads TGTGCCAGCAGCGAGCCCCCCAAGCGGGCGAACAATGAGCAGTTCTTC. This encodes CASSEPPKRANNEQFF. Drawing the rest from reference TRBV9 and TRBJ2-1, the complete variable domain is DSGVTQTPKHLITATGQRVTLRCSPRSGDLSVYWYQQSLDQGLQFLIQYYNGEERAKGNILERFSAQQFPDLHSELNLSSLELGDSALYFCASSEPPKRANNEQFFGPGTRLTVL.

V is TRBV6-5 and J is TRBJ2-7; possibly TRBD1 for D (5 bases). Trimming stripped 6 bases from V and 2 bases from J, with 11 bases between. This CDR3 has 13 residues. CDR1 is MNHEY and CDR2 is SVGAGI in the germline V gene. DNA for the CDR3: TGTGCCAGCAGCCCCAGGGCCACCTACGAGCAGTACTTC. Translated: CASSPRATYEQYF.

The genes are TRBV7-9 and TRBJ1-2; 8 bases align to TRBD1. This CDR3 has 12 residues. The trim removed 8 bases at V and 5 bases at J, leaving 4 bases unmatched. Looked up from germline, CDR1 is SEHNR and CDR2 is FQNEAQ (reference sequence). CDR3 sequence (DNA): TGTGCCAGCTCGGACAGGGATTATGGCTACACCTTC. It yields the protein CASSDRDYGYTF.

The chain recombines TRBV4-1 with TRBJ1-2; D gene ambiguous. The CDR3 runs to 16 residues. V lost 1 base and J 0 bases, leaving 12 bases between the germline ends. CDR1 is MGHRA, CDR2 YSYEKL, per germline. The CDR3 loop reads CASSQAPGGSNYGYTF. The CDR3 region has the DNA TGCGCCAGCAGCCAAGCACCGGGCGGATCTAACTATGGCTACACCTTC.

V and J are TRBV2 and TRBJ2-2; 8 bases line up with TRBD1. The germline V gene has CDR1 SNHLY and CDR2 FYNNEI. This CDR3 has 15 amino acids. V lost 0 bases and J lost 6; bases outside the gene matches: 3. This chain's CDR3 is CASSEAPTGAGELFF. In nucleotides, the CDR3 is TGTGCCAGCAGTGAAGCGCCGACAGGGGCCGGGGAGCTGTTTTTT.

The CDR3 region has the DNA TGCAGCGTTCTGGACGGGGACAATCAGCCCCAGCATTTT. Its protein product is CSVLDGDNQPQHF. The rearrangement joins TRBV29-1 to TRBJ1-5; D call uncertain. The CDR3 has 13 residues. V lost 5 bases and J 3 bases, leaving 11 bases between the germline ends. From germline, CDR1 is SQVTM and CDR2 ANQGSEA.

This chain links TRBV28 with TRBJ2-4; 8 nucleotides line up with TRBD2. With 3 bases clipped from V and 0 bases from J, the junction kept 4 bases outside the gene matches. The CDR3 totals 16 residues. CDR1 MDHEN and CDR2 SYDVKM come from the germline V gene. This CDR3 is CASSFTGGLAKNIQYF. In DNA form, the CDR3 reads TGTGCCAGCAGTTTTACGGGGGGGTTAGCCAAAAACATTCAGTACTTC.

The chain has TRBV27 and TRBJ2-5; TRBD2 agrees at 12 bases. The CDR3 consists of 15 residues. The ends lost 8 bases at V and 5 bases at J; junction bases unmatched: 9. Looked up from germline, CDR1 is MNHEY and CDR2 is SMNVEV (reference sequence). In nucleotides, the CDR3 is TGTGCCAGCCACGAGCTAGCGGGGGGGCGGGAGACCCAGTACTTC. It translates to CASHELAGGRETQYF.

V usage is TRBV15 and J usage is TRBJ1-3, with D possibly matching TRBD1 (5 bases). The CDR3 consists of 14 residues. Trimming shortened V by 5 bases and J by 6 bases, and 14 bases separated the two germline ends. The V gene's germline CDR1 is LNHNV and CDR2 YYDKDF (reference sequence). The CDR3 sequence: CATSDGTSVNTIYF. For the CDR3, the DNA is TGTGCCACCAGCGACGGGACCTCGGTAAACACCATATATTTT.

This chain joins TRBV27 and TRBJ1-5, with D unresolved. CDR1 and CDR2 (germline): MNHEY, SMNVEV (reference sequence). The CDR3 loop spans 11 amino acids. Between the trimmed V and J ends, which lost 8 bases and 2 bases, there was a span of 4 bases. The CDR3 sequence is CASVGNQPQHF. In nucleotides, the CDR3 is TGTGCCAGCGTGGGCAATCAGCCCCAGCATTTT.

The CDR3 DNA is TGTGCCAGCAGTGACTCACGGATCAATCAGCCCCAGCATTTT. Residues: CASSDSRINQPQHF. This chain links TRBV6-4 with TRBJ1-5; D ambiguous. V was cut by 0 bases and J by 3 bases, with 6 bases left in between. The CDR3 is 14 residues long. The germline V gene has CDR1 MRHNA and CDR2 SNTAGT.